This T cell receptor beta chain was obtained from a study of T cells in Graves' hyperthyroidism and ophthalmopathy. The study's findings and limits: Blood samples included most of the expanded thyroid clonotypes exceeding 0.001.

Pregnant or lactating patients were excluded, as were those with uncontrolled infection or other autoimmune disease. Of note for this clonotype: The antigen is not known.

RNA transcripts were the template for amplifying TCR beta CDR3 regions. A first-round RT-PCR of the TCR CDR3 used the HTBI primer set. TCRdb re-analysed the multiplex PCR reads in MiXCR, keeping a single row per CDR3 protein. The sample lists more than 500,000 distinct CDR3 sequences; around 46% were seen once. The CDR3 spans 15 residues. Germline V gives CDR1 SEHNR, CDR2 FQNEAQ (reference sequence). Between the trimmed V and J ends, which lost 2 bases and 8 bases, there was a span of 18 bases. Sequencing used peripheral blood or thyroid tissue (not recorded which). V usage is TRBV7-9 and J usage is TRBJ1-2; D gene unclear. The receptor was isolated from an adult woman with Graves' disease, either hyperthyroidism or ophthalmopathy (not recorded which). The CDR3 nucleotides are TGTGCCAGCAGCTTAATTAGCGGGGTCCGGGGAGGCTACACCTTC. Encoded protein: CASSLISGVRGGYTF.